This T cell receptor beta chain stems from a study of regulatory T cells in long-lasting Graves disease. Background on the study: Prior antithyroid drug treatment in newly diagnosed Graves' patients lasted under 3 months.

The study's findings and limits: The study found TRBV28, TRBJ1-2 and TRBJ2-5 favored in persistent disease.

In germline, CDR1 is SGHDT, CDR2 YYEEEE. The CDR3 runs to 13 residues. V was clipped by 5 bases and J by 5 bases, with 11 bases between them. Arm-PCR of CDR3 regions with iRepertoire HTBI primers generated TCR beta libraries. TCRdb reprocessed the multiplex PCR reads via MiXCR and lists one record per CDR3 protein. The table shows just over 600,000 distinct CDR3 sequences, with 15% to 20% occurring only once. Time point in this sample: newly diagnosed GD, antithyroid drugs for less than 3 months. Isolated PBMC RNA provided the starting material for the TCR library. This clonotype was counted at least ten times. Its target is not known. These data were also filed under a second study, of T cells in Graves' hyperthyroidism and ophthalmopathy. This second study says: HTBI primers were used for first-round RT-PCR of the TCR CDR3.

This sequence originates from a woman in her 30s with Graves disease. The sequencing here drew on peripheral blood mononuclear cells (PBMCs), taken at new diagnosis, from a patient treated with antithyroid drugs. The chain recombines TRBV5-6 with TRBJ1-5, with a tentative D call TRBD1 (6 bases). Written as DNA, the CDR3 is TGTGCCAGCAGTTTAGGGGGGTATCAGCCCCAGCATTTT. Translating gives CASSLGGYQPQHF.